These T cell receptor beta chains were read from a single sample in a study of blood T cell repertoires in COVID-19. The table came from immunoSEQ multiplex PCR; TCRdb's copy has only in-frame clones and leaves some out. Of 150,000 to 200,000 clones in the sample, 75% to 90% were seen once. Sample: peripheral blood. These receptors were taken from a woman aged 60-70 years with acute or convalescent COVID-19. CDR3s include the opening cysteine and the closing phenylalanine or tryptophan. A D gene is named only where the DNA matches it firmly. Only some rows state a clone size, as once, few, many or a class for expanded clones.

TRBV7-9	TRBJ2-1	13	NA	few	TGTGCCAGCAGCGGGAGTACCTACAATGAGCAGTTCTTC	CASSGSTYNEQFF
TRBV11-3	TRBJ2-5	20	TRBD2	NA	TGTGCCAGCAGCTTAAAGCCGCGGACTAGCGGGACCGGTCGGGAAGAGACCCAGTACTTC	CASSLKPRTSGTGREETQYF
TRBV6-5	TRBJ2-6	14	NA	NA	TGTGCCAGCAGGGAGGGGGCCGGGGCCAACGTCCTGACTTTC	CASREGAGANVLTF
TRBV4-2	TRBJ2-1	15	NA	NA	TGTGCCAGCAGCCAAGATCAGCGGTCCTACAATGAGCAGTTCTTC	CASSQDQRSYNEQFF
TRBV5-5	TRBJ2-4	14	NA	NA	TGTGCCAGCAGCTTGGGACAGGCGACAAACATTCAGTACTTC	CASSLGQATNIQYF
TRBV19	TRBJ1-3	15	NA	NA	TGTGCCAGTAATTATGGGACACACTCTGGAAACACCATATATTTT	CASNYGTHSGNTIYF
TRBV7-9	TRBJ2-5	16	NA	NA	TGTGCCAGCAGCTTAGGGGACCGGGACACCCAAGAGACCCAGTACTTC	CASSLGDRDTQETQYF
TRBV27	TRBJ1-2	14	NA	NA	TGTGCCAGCAGTTTACGGGCCCAACCGGGAGGCTACACCTTC	CASSLRAQPGGYTF
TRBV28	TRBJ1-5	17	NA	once	TGTGCCAGCAGTTTAGGGGGGGGGCAGGGAGTAGGTCAGCCCCAGCATTTT	CASSLGGGQGVGQPQHF
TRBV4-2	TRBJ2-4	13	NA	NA	TGTGCCAGCAGCCAAGGGGGGGAAAACATTCAGTACTTC	CASSQGGENIQYF
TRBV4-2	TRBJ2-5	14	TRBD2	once	TGTGCCAGCAGCCATACGACTAGCCGGGAGACCCAGTACTTC	CASSHTTSRETQYF
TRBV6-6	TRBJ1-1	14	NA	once	TGTGCCAGCAGTTACTTACGGTTGAGCACTGAAGCTTTCTTT	CASSYLRLSTEAFF
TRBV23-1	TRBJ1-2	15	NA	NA	TGCGCCAGCAGTCAATCGGTTCAGGGAGGAAACGGCTACACCTTC	CASSQSVQGGNGYTF
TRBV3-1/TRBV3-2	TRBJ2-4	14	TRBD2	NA	TGTGCCAGCAGCCTCAGTAGCGGGAGTGACATTCAGTACTTC	CASSLSSGSDIQYF
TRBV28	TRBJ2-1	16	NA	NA	TGTGCCAGCCTGGTCGGCGGGAAGACCTCCTACAATGAGCAGTTCTTC	CASLVGGKTSYNEQFF
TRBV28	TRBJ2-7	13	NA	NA	TGTGCCAGCAGAAGGGGCCCATCCTACGAGCAGTACTTC	CASRRGPSYEQYF
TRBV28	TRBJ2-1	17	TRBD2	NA	TGTGCCAGCAGGGGGGGGACTAGCGGGAGGATATACAATGAGCAGTTCTTC	CASRGGTSGRIYNEQFF
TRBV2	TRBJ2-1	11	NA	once	TGTGCCAGCAGTGGGGCGGGTGAGCAGTTCTTC	CASSGAGEQFF
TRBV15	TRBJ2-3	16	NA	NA	TGTGCCACCAGCAGAGATGGCGGGGTCCGCACAGATACGCAGTATTTT	CATSRDGGVRTDTQYF
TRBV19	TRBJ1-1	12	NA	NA	TGTGCCAGTAGTCCCGGGGAACCTGAAGCTTTCTTT	CASSPGEPEAFF
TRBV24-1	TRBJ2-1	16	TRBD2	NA	TGTGCCACCAGTGATCCTACTAGCGGGAGCCTCGGTGAGCAGTTCTTC	CATSDPTSGSLGEQFF
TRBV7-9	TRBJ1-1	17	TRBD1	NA	TGTGCCAGCAGCAAAGGGACAGGGGAAGTACGAAACACTGAAGCTTTCTTT	CASSKGTGEVRNTEAFF
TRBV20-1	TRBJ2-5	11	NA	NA	TGCAGTGCTACGACAGGCGAGACCCAGTACTTC	CSATTGETQYF
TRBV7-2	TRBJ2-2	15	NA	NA	TGTGCCAGCAGCTTATCAGGGCCCGGAACCGGGGAGCTGTTTTTT	CASSLSGPGTGELFF
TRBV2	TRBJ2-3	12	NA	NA	TGTGCGAGGCAGGGCGGCACAGATACGCAGTATTTT	CARQGGTDTQYF
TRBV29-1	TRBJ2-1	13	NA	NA	TGCAGCGTTGAAGATTACCGAGGCAATGAGCAGTTCTTC	CSVEDYRGNEQFF
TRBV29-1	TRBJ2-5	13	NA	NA	TGCAGCGTTCGGTTTACAGGGCTAGAGACCCAGTACTTC	CSVRFTGLETQYF
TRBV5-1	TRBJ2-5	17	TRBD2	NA	TGCGCCAGCAGCCTACAGGGACTAGCGGGAGCGTTAGAGACCCAGTACTTC	CASSLQGLAGALETQYF
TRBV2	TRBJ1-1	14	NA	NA	TGTGCCAGCAGCGTGATACCTCAGGGGACTGAAGCTTTCTTT	CASSVIPQGTEAFF
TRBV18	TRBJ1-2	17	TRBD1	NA	TGTGCCAGCTCACTCTCCGCCCTTTGGACAGGGGGAAATGGCTACACCTTC	CASSLSALWTGGNGYTF
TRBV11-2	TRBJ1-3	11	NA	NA	TGTGCCAGCAGCTTAACTAACACCATATATTTT	CASSLTNTIYF
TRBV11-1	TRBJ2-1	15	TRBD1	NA	TGTGCCAGCAGCTCCCGGGACAGAACCCCCAATGAGCAGTTCTTC	CASSSRDRTPNEQFF
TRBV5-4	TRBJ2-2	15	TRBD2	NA	TGTGCCAGCAGCCGGACTAGCGGGAGGACCGGGGAGCTGTTTTTT	CASSRTSGRTGELFF
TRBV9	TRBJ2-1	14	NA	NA	TGTGCCAGCAGCGCGCAGGGGCTTTACAATGAGCAGTTCTTC	CASSAQGLYNEQFF
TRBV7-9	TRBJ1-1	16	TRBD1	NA	TGTGCCAGCAGTTCAATCCCAGGGGGATTATTCGCTGAAGCTTTCTTT	CASSSIPGGLFAEAFF
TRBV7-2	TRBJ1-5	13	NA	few	TGTGCCAGCAGCTTAGGAGGAATCCAGCCCCAGCATTTT	CASSLGGIQPQHF
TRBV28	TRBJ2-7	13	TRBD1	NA	TGTGCCAGCAGTTCCCTCCCAGGGGGCGCTATCTACTTC	CASSSLPGGAIYF
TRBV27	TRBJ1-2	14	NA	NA	TGTGCCAGCAGTCCCCCGGGAGGGATCTATGGCTACACCTTC	CASSPPGGIYGYTF
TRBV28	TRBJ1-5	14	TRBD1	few	TGTGCCACCGGGACAGGGGGAGCCAATCAGCCCCAGCATTTT	CATGTGGANQPQHF
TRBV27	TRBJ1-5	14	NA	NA	TGTGCCAGCAGCCCGGGACATCCCAATCAGCCCCAGCATTTT	CASSPGHPNQPQHF
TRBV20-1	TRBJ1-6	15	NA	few	TGCAGTGCGAGTTTTGCTAGCTCCTATAATTCACCCCTCCACTTT	CSASFASSYNSPLHF
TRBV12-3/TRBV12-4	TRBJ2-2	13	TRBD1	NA	TGTGCCAGCAGGGACAGGGGCGCCGGGGAGCTGTTTTTT	CASRDRGAGELFF
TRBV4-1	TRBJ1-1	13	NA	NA	TGCGCCAGCAGCCAAGTCCCTGGTAGTGAAGCTTTCTTT	CASSQVPGSEAFF
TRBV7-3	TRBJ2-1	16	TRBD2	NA	TGTGCCAGCAGCCCAATAGCGGGAGGGAACCACAATGAGCAGTTCTTC	CASSPIAGGNHNEQFF
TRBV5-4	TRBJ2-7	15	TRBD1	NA	TGTGCCAGCAGCCTCCCGGGACAGGGTTTCAACGAGCAGTACTTC	CASSLPGQGFNEQYF
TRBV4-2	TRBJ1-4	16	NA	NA	TGTGCCAGCAGCCAAGTGGCGGGGCAGCAGAATGAAAAACTGTTTTTT	CASSQVAGQQNEKLFF
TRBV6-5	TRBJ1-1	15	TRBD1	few	TGTGCCAGCAGTCCTCGGACAGGGGTTAACACTGAAGCTTTCTTT	CASSPRTGVNTEAFF
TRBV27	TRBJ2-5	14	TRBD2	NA	TGTGCCAGCAGTCGGCTAGCGGGAGGGGAGACCCAGTACTTC	CASSRLAGGETQYF
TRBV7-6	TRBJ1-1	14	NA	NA	TGTGCCAGCAGCTTAGGGGGAGTGGGCACTGAAGCTTTCTTT	CASSLGGVGTEAFF